The 14 T cell receptor beta chains below come from one sample, sequenced in a study of T cell responses to AZD1222 COVID-19 vaccine. Profiled with immunoSEQ multiplex PCR; TCRdb holds only in-frame clones, not every one. Of under 200,000 clones listed, 85% to 95% were seen once; the top ten hold 1% to 1.5%. The starting material was peripheral blood, obtained on day 0 of AZD1222 vaccination. These receptors were taken from an adult in good health.

This chain links TRBV5-4 with TRBJ2-1; a possible D gene is TRBD2 (6 bases). This CDR3 spans 13 amino acids. V was pared by 5 bases and J by 6 bases, with 12 bases between. The germline V gene encodes CDR1 SGHNT and CDR2 YYREEE (reference sequence). The CDR3 DNA reads as TGTGCCAGCAGTCGGGAGTGGAGCAATGAGCAGTTCTTC. Translated, it gives CASSREWSNEQFF.

This clone was detected once. V and J are TRBV5-1 and TRBJ2-3; no reliable D call. The V end was cut by 4 bases, the J end by 0 bases, with 12 bases between. Germline-derived CDR1 and CDR2 are SGHRS and YFSETQ. This CDR3 spans 15 amino acids. The CDR3 coding sequence is TGCGCCAGCAGCAGCGACTGGGCTAGCACAGATACGCAGTATTTT. Its translation is CASSSDWASTDTQYF. Filled out from reference TRBV5-1 and TRBJ2-3, the complete variable domain reads KAGVTQTPRYLIKTRGQQVTLSCSPISGHRSVSWYQQTPGQGLQFLFEYFSETQRNKGNFPGRFSGRQFSNSRSEMNVSTLELGDSALYLCASSSDWASTDTQYFGPGTRLTVL.

The CDR3 here is CASSLGHRNQPQHF. Here the CDR3 DNA reads TGTGCCAGCAGCTTAGGTCACAGGAATCAGCCCCAGCATTTT. The gene calls are TRBV5-6 and TRBJ1-5; maybe TRBD1 (5 bases). CDR1 and CDR2 (germline): SGHDT, YYEEEE. V shed 2 bases and J shed 4 bases, with 10 bases lying between them. The CDR3 length is 14 residues. The whole variable domain, remainder taken from reference TRBV5-6 and TRBJ1-5, is DAGVTQSPTHLIKTRGQQVTLRCSPKSGHDTVSWYQQALGQGPQFIFQYYEEEERQRGNFPDRFSGHQFPNYSSELNVNALLLGDSALYLCASSLGHRNQPQHFGDGTRLSIL.

The CDR3 nucleotides are TGTGCCTGGAGACCTCCGGGACAGGGGCGAGAGACCCAGTACTTC. It yields the protein CAWRPPGQGRETQYF. The chain has TRBV30 and TRBJ2-5; 10 bases are shared with TRBD1. Germline-derived CDR1 and CDR2 are GTSNPN and SVGIG (reference sequence). The CDR3 runs 15 residues. Losses at the gene ends were 3 bases for V and 4 bases for J; bases not matched to a gene: 8. Supplemented by reference TRBV30 and TRBJ2-5, the full variable domain reads SQTIHQWPATLVQPVGSPLSLECTVEGTSNPNLYWYRQAAGRGLQLLFYSVGIGQISSEVPQNLSASRPQDRQFILSSKKLLLSDSGFYLCAWRPPGQGRETQYFGPGTRLLVL.

The chain combines TRBV2 with TRBJ1-1; D not certain. Trimming removed 3 bases at V and 4 bases at J, with 9 bases between. The CDR3 covers 13 residues. Looked up from germline, CDR1 is SNHLY and CDR2 is FYNNEI. The CDR3 region is CASSEKVVTEAFF. The CDR3, as DNA: TGTGCCAGCAGTGAGAAAGTTGTCACTGAAGCTTTCTTT.

This clone was picked up one time. The chain is built from TRBV2 and TRBJ1-5, with 10 bases aligning to TRBD1. Germline CDR1 SNHLY, CDR2 FYNNEI. Unmatched junction bases numbered 10, after V lost 8 bases and J lost 9 bases. This CDR3 contains 14 residues. The chain's CDR3 is CASSSGTGARPQHF. CDR3 bases: TGTGCCAGCTCCTCCGGGACAGGGGCGCGGCCCCAGCATTTT. Looking up the rest from reference TRBV2 and TRBJ1-5 gives the full variable domain: EPEVTQTPSHQVTQMGQEVILRCVPISNHLYFYWYRQILGQKVEFLVSFYNNEISEKSEIFDDQFSVERPDGSNFTLKIRSTKLEDSAMYFCASSSGTGARPQHFGDGTRLSIL.

This chain joins TRBV9 and TRBJ1-4; the D gene is possibly TRBD1 (6 bases). The CDR3 extends over 14 amino acids. V shed 3 bases and J shed 6 bases, with 12 bases lying between them. The germline V gene has CDR1 SGDLS and CDR2 YYNGEE. CDR3 protein: CASSGGQWDEKLFF. The CDR3 region has the DNA TGTGCCAGCAGCGGAGGACAGTGGGATGAAAAACTGTTTTTT.

The rearrangement joins TRBV28 to TRBJ1-1; D ambiguous. V dropped 8 bases and J dropped 0 bases, with 4 bases sitting between them. CDR1 is MDHEN and CDR2 is SYDVKM in the germline V gene. This CDR3 has 11 residues. The CDR3 region is CASLMNTEAFF. CDR3 coding DNA: TGTGCCAGCCTCATGAACACTGAAGCTTTCTTT. Looking up the rest from reference TRBV28 and TRBJ1-1 gives the full variable domain: DVKVTQSSRYLVKRTGEKVFLECVQDMDHENMFWYRQDPGLGLRLIYFSYDVKMKEKGDIPEGYSVSREKKERFSLILESASTNQTSMYLCASLMNTEAFFGQGTRLTVV.

The chain is built from TRBV5-1 and TRBJ1-4; D ambiguous. The CDR3 spans 12 residues. V gave up 5 bases and J gave up 3 bases, with 5 bases separating them. Germline-derived CDR1 and CDR2 are SGHRS and YFSETQ. The CDR3 region has the DNA TGCGCCAGCAGGGGGTCTAATGAAAAACTGTTTTTT. It yields the protein CASRGSNEKLFF.

The J gene is TRBJ1-1, the V gene TRBV18, with D maybe TRBD1 (6 bases). V was cut by 3 bases and J by 4 bases, with 12 bases left in between. This CDR3 is built from 14 residues. The germline CDR1 and CDR2 sequences are KGHSH and LQKENI. CDR3 coding DNA: TGTGCCAGCTCACCTTTGACAGGAGTCACTGAAGCTTTCTTT. Protein sequence: CASSPLTGVTEAFF.

The rearrangement links TRBV19 to TRBJ1-3; D perhaps matches TRBD1 (6 bases). Trimming removed 5 bases from V and 0 bases from J, with 20 bases in between. Germline lookup yields CDR1 LNHDA and CDR2 SQIVND (reference sequence). This CDR3 contains 18 residues. CDR3 sequence reads: CASSPTPRTDYSGNTIYF. The CDR3 DNA is TGTGCCAGTAGTCCCACCCCCCGGACAGACTACTCTGGAAACACCATATATTTT.

The chain couples TRBV5-8 to TRBJ1-1; D perhaps matches TRBD1 (6 bases). The CDR3 is 14 amino acids. Germline V gene data show CDR1 as SGHTS and CDR2 as YDEGEE. Trimming cost V 2 bases and J 6 bases, with 14 bases left between them. CDR3 amino acids: CASSFDRPSSEAFF. In nucleotides, the CDR3 is TGTGCCAGCAGCTTCGACAGGCCGAGCTCTGAAGCTTTCTTT.

This chain connects TRBV6-2 or TRBV6-3 to TRBJ2-7; D is undetermined. V was trimmed by 2 bases and J by 0 bases, leaving 5 bases between them. This CDR3 is built from 13 residues. Germline CDR1 MNHEY, CDR2 SVGEGT. CDR3 region: CASSYRDSYEQYF. The DNA of the CDR3 is TGTGCCAGCAGTTACAGGGACTCCTACGAGCAGTACTTC.

CDR3 nucleotide sequence: TGTGCCAGCAGCCCCGCTGGGAACTCCTACGAGCAGTACTTC. Translation: CASSPAGNSYEQYF. The chain links TRBV7-2 to TRBJ2-7; D remains unclear. This CDR3 spans 14 amino acids. V lost 5 bases, J lost 0 bases, and 11 bases lay in between. Germline V gives CDR1 SGHTA, CDR2 FQGNSA.